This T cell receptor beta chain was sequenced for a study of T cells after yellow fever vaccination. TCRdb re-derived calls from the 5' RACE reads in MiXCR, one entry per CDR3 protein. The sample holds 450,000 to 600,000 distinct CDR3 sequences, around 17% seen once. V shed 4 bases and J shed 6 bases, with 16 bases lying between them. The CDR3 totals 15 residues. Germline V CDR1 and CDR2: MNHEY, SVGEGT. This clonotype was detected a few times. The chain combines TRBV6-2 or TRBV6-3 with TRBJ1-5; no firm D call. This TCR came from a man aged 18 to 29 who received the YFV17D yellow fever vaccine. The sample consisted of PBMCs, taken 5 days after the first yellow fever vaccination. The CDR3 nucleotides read TGTGCCAGCAGTTTAGTGAGAAGGGCCAGTCAGCCCCAGCATTTT. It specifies CASSLVRRASQPQHF.